This T cell receptor (beta chain) was sequenced for a study of shared clonotypes between healthy human individuals. Deep-level settings were used for running the assay. TCRdb keeps only in-frame clones here, not all; method: immunoSEQ multiplex PCR. Among 450,000 or so clones, roughly three quarters were seen once, and the ten largest hold 12%. CDR3 length: 14 residues. Per germline, CDR1 MNHEY and CDR2 SMNVEV (reference sequence). V was clipped by 2 bases and J by 6 bases, with 11 bases between them. This clone was recorded once. This chain joins TRBV27 and TRBJ1-5; D is unclear. Sample: PBMCs. The sequence was collected from a woman aged 40-49 years in good health. Some clones in this sample may be carry-over from other donors' samples. CDR3 DNA: TGTGCCAGCAGTTTACACAGAATATTTCAGCCCCAGCATTTT. Translating it yields CASSLHRIFQPQHF.